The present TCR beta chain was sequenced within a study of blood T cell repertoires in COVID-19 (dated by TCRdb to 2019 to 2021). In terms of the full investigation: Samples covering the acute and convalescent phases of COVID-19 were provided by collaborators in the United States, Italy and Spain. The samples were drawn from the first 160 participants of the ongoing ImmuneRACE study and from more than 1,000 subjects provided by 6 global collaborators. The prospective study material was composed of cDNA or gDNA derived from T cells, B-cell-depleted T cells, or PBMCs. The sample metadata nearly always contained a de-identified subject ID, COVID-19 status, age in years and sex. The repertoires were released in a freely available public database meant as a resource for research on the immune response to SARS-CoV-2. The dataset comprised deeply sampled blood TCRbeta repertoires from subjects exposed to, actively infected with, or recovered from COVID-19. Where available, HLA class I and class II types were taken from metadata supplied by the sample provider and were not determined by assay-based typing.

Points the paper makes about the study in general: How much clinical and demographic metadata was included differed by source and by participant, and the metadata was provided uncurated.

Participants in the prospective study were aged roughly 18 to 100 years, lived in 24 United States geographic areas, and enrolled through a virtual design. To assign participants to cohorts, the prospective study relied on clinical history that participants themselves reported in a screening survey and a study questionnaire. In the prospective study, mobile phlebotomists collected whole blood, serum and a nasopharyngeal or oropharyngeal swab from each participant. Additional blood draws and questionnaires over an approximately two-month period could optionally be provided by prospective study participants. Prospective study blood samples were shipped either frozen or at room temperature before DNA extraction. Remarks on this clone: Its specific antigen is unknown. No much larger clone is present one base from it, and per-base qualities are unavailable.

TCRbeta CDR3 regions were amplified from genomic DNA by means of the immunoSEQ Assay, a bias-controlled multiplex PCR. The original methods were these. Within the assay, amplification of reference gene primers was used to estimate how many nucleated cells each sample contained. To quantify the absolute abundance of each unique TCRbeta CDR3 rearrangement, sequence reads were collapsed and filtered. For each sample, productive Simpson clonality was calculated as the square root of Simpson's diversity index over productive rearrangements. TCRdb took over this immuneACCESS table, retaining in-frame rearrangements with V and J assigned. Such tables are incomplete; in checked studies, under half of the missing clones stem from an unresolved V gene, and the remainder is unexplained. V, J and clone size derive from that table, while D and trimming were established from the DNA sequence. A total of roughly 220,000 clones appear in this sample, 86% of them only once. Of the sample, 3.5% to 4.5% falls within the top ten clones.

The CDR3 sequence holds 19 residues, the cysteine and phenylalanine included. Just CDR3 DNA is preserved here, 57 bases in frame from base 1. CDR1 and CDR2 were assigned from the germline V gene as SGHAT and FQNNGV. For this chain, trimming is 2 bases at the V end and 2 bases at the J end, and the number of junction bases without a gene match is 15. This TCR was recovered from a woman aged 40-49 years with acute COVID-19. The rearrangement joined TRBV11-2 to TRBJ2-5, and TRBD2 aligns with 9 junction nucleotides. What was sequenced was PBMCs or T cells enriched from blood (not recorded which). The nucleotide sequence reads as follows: TGTGCCAGCAGCTTAATACCCCTCCGAGCGGGGGGCCTACAAGAGACCCAGTACTTC. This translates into CASSLIPLRAGGLQETQYF.